This T cell receptor (beta chain) was sequenced in a study of OX40 agonist ivuxolimab in advanced cancers. Method: immunoSEQ multiplex PCR; TCRdb's copy keeps in-frame clones and lacks some. Of about 58,000 clones listed, about 87% are singletons. The receptor's source is an adult with an advanced solid tumor such as melanoma, head and neck, liver or kidney cancer. The sample consisted of CD4+ or CD8+ T cells sorted from blood, taken in a trial of the OX40 agonist ivuxolimab.

The CDR3 DNA is TGTGCCTGGGACGCCCTAGCGGGAGGACCCCACGAGCAGTACTTC. Translated, it gives CAWDALAGGPHEQYF. The chain couples TRBV30 to TRBJ2-7; TRBD2 matches 11 bases. Germline CDR1 is GTSNPN and CDR2 is SVGIG (reference sequence). This CDR3 region has 15 residues. With V trimmed by 5 bases and J by 5 bases, 11 bases remained unmatched.